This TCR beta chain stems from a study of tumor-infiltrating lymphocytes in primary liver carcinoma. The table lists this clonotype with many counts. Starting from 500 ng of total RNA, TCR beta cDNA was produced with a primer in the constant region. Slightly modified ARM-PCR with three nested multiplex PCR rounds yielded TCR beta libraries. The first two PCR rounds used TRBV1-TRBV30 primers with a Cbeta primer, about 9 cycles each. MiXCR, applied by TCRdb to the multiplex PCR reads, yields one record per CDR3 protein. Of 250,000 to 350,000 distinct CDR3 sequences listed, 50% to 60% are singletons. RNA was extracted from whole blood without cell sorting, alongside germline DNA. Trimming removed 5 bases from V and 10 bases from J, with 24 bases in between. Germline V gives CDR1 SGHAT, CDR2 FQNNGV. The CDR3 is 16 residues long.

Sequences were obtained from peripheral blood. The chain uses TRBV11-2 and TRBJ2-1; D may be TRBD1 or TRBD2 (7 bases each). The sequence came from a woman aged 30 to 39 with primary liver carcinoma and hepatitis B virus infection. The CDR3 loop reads CASSLGRGQIAGEQFF. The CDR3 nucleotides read TGTGCCAGCAGCCTAGGGAGGGGGCAAATAGCAGGGGAGCAGTTCTTC.